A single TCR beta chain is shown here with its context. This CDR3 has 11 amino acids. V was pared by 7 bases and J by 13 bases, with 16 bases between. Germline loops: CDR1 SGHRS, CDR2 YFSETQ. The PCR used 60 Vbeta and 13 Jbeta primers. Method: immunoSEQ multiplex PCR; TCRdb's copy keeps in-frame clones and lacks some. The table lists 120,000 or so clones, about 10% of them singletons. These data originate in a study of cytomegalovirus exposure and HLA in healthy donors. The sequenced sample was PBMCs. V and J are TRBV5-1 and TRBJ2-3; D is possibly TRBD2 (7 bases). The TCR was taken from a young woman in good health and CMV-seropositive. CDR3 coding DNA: TGCGCCAGCGGATCACAGGGAGGGGAGTATTTT. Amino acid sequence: CASGSQGGEYF.